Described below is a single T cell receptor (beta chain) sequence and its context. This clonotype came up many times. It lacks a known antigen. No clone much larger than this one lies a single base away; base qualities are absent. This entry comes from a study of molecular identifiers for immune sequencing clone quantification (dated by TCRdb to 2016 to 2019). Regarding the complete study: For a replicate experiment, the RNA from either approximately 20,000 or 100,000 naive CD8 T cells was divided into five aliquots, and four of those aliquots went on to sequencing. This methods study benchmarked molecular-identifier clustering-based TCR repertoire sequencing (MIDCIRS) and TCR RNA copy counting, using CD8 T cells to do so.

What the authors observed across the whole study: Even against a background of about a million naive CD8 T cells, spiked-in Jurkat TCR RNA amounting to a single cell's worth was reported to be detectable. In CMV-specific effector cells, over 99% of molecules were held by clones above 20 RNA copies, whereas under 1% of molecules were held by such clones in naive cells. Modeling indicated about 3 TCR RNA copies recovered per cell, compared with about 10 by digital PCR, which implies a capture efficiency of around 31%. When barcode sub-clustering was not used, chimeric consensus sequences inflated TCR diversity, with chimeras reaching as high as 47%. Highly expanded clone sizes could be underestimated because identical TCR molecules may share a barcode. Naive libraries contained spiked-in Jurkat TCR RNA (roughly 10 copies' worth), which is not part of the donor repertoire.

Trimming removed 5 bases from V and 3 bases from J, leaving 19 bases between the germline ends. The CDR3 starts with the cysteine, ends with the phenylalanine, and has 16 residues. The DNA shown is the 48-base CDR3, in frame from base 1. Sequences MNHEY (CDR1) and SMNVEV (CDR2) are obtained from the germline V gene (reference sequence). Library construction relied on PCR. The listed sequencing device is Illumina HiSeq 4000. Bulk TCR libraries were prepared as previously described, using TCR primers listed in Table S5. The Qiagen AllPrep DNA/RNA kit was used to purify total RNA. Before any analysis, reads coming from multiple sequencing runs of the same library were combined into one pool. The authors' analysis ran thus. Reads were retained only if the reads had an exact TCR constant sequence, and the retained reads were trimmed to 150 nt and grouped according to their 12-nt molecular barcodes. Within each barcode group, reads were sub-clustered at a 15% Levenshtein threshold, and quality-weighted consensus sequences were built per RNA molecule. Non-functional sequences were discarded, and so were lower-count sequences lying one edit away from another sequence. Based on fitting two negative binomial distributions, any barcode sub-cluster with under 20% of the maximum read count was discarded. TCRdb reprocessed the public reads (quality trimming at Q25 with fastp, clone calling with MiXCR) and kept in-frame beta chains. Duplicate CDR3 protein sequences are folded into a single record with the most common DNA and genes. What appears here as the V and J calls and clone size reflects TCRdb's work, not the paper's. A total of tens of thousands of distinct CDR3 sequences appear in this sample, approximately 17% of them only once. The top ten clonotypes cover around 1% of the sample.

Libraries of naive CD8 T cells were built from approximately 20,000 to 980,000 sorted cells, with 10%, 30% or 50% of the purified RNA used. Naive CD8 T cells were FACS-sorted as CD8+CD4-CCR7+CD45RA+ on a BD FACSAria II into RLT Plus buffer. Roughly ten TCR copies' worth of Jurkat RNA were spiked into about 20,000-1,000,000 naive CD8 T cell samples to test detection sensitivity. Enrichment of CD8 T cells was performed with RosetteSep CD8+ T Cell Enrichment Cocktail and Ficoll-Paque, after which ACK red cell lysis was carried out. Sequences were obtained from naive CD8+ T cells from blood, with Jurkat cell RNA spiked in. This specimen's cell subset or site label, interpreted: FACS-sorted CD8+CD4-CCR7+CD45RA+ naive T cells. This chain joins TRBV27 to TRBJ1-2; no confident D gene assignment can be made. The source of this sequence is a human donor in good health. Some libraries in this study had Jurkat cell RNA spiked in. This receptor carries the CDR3 CASSENRAGMYYGYTF. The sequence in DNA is TGTGCCAGCAGTGAAAACAGAGCGGGGATGTACTATGGCTACACCTTC.